The clone carrying this T cell receptor (beta chain) has just a few counts. The germline V gene has CDR1 MNHEY and CDR2 SMNVEV (reference sequence). Trimming left V 8 bases short and J 4 bases short, with 15 bases between. The CDR3 sequence is 14 residues long. The data are from a study of blood T cell repertoires in COVID-19. At the level of the study: Whether acute or convalescent, the COVID-19 samples came from the United States, Italy and Spain. In each case, the material was cDNA or gDNA derived from T cells, B-cell-depleted T cells, or PBMCs.

Authors' methods: Researchers report that nucleated cell counts were estimated from reference gene primer amplification. Repertoires were generated with immunoSEQ multiplex PCR, while TCRdb's copy carries only in-frame clones and drops some. V and J calls plus clone size are reproduced from that table; the DNA served to infer D and trimming. Altogether about 130,000 clones are present, over 60% being singletons, with the ten largest covering 37%. The sample comprised peripheral blood. The receptor's source is a man aged 35 to 55 with active or convalescent COVID-19. The chain uses TRBV27 and TRBJ1-3; D might be TRBD1 (5 bases). CDR3 sequence reads: CASPFGGLGNTIYF. CDR3 DNA sequence: TGTGCCAGCCCCTTCGGGGGGTTAGGAAACACCATATATTTT.